This TCR beta chain is drawn from a study of T cell clonotyping in hematopoietic cell transplantation. Findings and caveats of the study: After transplant, recipient diversity fell while pathologically expanded clonotypes grew through day 180. Broader posttransplant TCR repertoire diversity was predicted by graft donor and pretransplant recipient Inverse Simpson Index values. Few recipient clonotypes overlapped donors; over 97% were de novo at given depth.

Assay used: immunoSEQ multiplex PCR; TCRdb lists only in-frame clones, some missing. The sample gives roughly 27,000 clones, around 95% of which show up once; approximately 1.5% is in the top ten. Worth noting for this clone: What it binds is unknown.

V was clipped by 0 bases and J by 8 bases, with 16 bases between them. CDR3 size: 15 residues. Germline V gene sequence: CDR1 SGHAT, CDR2 FQNNGV. V and J are TRBV11-2 and TRBJ1-2; TRBD1 might be the D (6 bases). The specimen was peripheral blood mononuclear cells. The sequence was obtained from a man aged 50 to 59 in good health. Some clones in this sample may be carry-over from other donors' samples. The CDR3 region has the DNA TGTGCCAGCAGCTTAGATCTCCGCCAGGGGAGCGGCTACACCTTC. Translating gives CASSLDLRQGSGYTF.